These T cell receptor beta chains were read from a single sample in a study of T cells in Graves' hyperthyroidism and ophthalmopathy. Using its own MiXCR run on the multiplex PCR reads, TCRdb lists one record per CDR3 protein. The sample has about 360,000 distinct CDR3 sequences, 13% seen once. Sequenced input: blood. These receptors originate from a woman between 18 and 30 years old with Graves' hyperthyroidism. Each CDR3 is given with its conserved first and last residue. A D gene is named only where the DNA matches it firmly. Clone size appears in some rows only: once, few, many, or a class for an expanded clone.

v_call	d_call	clone_size	j_call	cdr3_length	cdr3_aa
TRBV5-1	TRBD2	.	TRBJ2-3	14	CASSNLAGTDTQYF
TRBV3-1	TRBD1	.	TRBJ1-1	15	CASSSQEGAAQGAFF
TRBV4-1	TRBD1	.	TRBJ1-2	14	CASRGDRGGYGYTF
TRBV10-3	TRBD2	many	TRBJ2-3	17	CATGAASGRTGADTQYF
TRBV12-3/TRBV12-4	.	many	TRBJ1-5	13	CASRGLTNQPQHF
TRBV11-2	.	.	TRBJ2-7	13	CASSLNRSGEQYF
TRBV6-2/TRBV6-3	.	few	TRBJ1-6	15	CASSYAGTDYSPLHF
TRBV6-2/TRBV6-3	TRBD1	many	TRBJ1-2	15	CASSRDRGRDYGYTF
TRBV27	TRBD1	many	TRBJ1-2	18	CASSLTSDRGGSNYGYTF
TRBV28	TRBD1	many	TRBJ1-2	15	CASSLGGQPNYGYTF
TRBV19	.	many	TRBJ2-5	14	CASRGQGTGETQYF
TRBV5-8	TRBD2	many	TRBJ2-1	18	CASSLRVGRGETHNEQFF
TRBV13	.	.	TRBJ2-1	15	CASSSRGELRNEQFF
TRBV4-1	TRBD1	once	TRBJ1-2	15	CASSQEGTGAYGYTF
TRBV6-2/TRBV6-3	.	many	TRBJ2-7	14	CASRDPYGTHEQYF
TRBV20-1	TRBD1	many	TRBJ2-1	14	CSARGRQGFNEQFF
TRBV12-3/TRBV12-4	TRBD2	.	TRBJ2-3	16	CASSWTSGATTDTQYF
TRBV19	.	.	TRBJ1-3	14	CASSINPEANTIYF
TRBV7-2	.	many	TRBJ2-5	16	CASSSSLGGVGETQYF
TRBV7-9	.	few	TRBJ2-5	14	CASSSTDSRETQYF
TRBV20-1	.	.	TRBJ1-1	12	CSATGVNTEAFF
TRBV20-1	TRBD2	many	TRBJ2-5	14	CSARIAGLQETQYF